Below, 16 T cell receptor beta chains from the same sample are listed, as sequenced in a study of CD8+ T cells in alopecia areata. The treatment here: oral pan-JAK inhibitor, 5-10 mg twice daily. The authors extracted RNA and reverse transcribed it into cDNA as the sequencing template. This table comes from immunoSEQ multiplex PCR, and its TCRdb copy is limited to in-frame clones, with some not included. Of 150,000 to 250,000 clones in the sample, roughly three fifths were seen once. Material: CD4+ T cells sorted from blood, obtained at week 4, from a patient treated with tofacitinib. These receptors all stem from a human donor with alopecia areata.

This clone was seen a handful of times. The chain carries TRBV5-4 and TRBJ1-4; D call uncertain. CDR3 length: 13 residues. Germline loops: CDR1 SGHNT, CDR2 YYREEE (reference sequence). V was trimmed by 2 bases and J by 3 bases, leaving 5 bases between them. The CDR3 bases are TGTGCCAGCAGCTTCCAGGCTAATGAAAAACTGTTTTTT. It encodes CASSFQANEKLFF.

V gene TRBV14 combines with J gene TRBJ1-1; 8 bases match TRBD1. The V and J ends lost 4 bases and 1 base, in that order; junction bases with no gene match: 8. The CDR3 is 16 amino acids. In germline, CDR1 is SGHDN, CDR2 FVKESK. The CDR3 nucleotides read TGTGCCAGCAGCCCCTGGACAGGGAGAGGGAACACTGAAGCTTTCTTT. This gives the protein CASSPWTGRGNTEAFF.

The chain employs TRBV7-2 and TRBJ1-2; 8 nucleotides align to TRBD1. This CDR3 is built from 14 residues. With V trimmed by 2 bases and J by 8 bases, 7 bases remained unmatched. The germline V gene encodes CDR1 SGHTA and CDR2 FQGNSA. CDR3 bases: TGTGCCAGCAGCTTATGGGGGACAGGTGAAGGCTACACCTTC. Amino acid sequence: CASSLWGTGEGYTF.

The CDR3 nucleotides read TGTGCCAGCAGCCCCAGGACTAGCGGGGCCGGGGAGCTGTTTTTT. Its translation: CASSPRTSGAGELFF. This rearrangement joins TRBV9 to TRBJ2-2; 12 nucleotides line up with TRBD2. The CDR3 spans 15 residues. From germline, CDR1 is SGDLS and CDR2 YYNGEE. V shed 4 bases, J shed 6 bases, and the junction held 4 bases outside the gene matches. The full variable domain, in which reference TRBV9 and TRBJ2-2 provide the parts outside the CDR3, is DSGVTQTPKHLITATGQRVTLRCSPRSGDLSVYWYQQSLDQGLQFLIQYYNGEERAKGNILERFSAQQFPDLHSELNLSSLELGDSALYFCASSPRTSGAGELFFGEGSRLTVL.

The rearrangement links TRBV28 to TRBJ1-4, with 9 bases matching TRBD1. Germline loops: CDR1 MDHEN, CDR2 SYDVKM. The V and J ends lost 6 bases and 6 bases, in that order; junction bases with no gene match: 11. The CDR3 covers 16 residues. The CDR3 coding sequence is TGTGCCAGCAGCGGATCGACAGGGGGGACACATGAAAAACTGTTTTTT. Amino acid sequence: CASSGSTGGTHEKLFF.

This clone is a singleton in its sample. The chain uses TRBV5-1 and TRBJ1-1; D might be TRBD1 (6 bases). Trimming cost V 0 bases and J 0 bases, with 6 bases left between them. CDR3 size: 14 residues. Per the germline V gene, CDR1 is SGHRS and CDR2 is YFSETQ. DNA for the CDR3: TGCGCCAGCAGCTTGGACAGGGTGAACACTGAAGCTTTCTTT. Translated, it gives CASSLDRVNTEAFF.

This clone was detected only a few times. This chain links TRBV27 with TRBJ2-5; 14 nucleotides agree with TRBD2. The V segment lost 4 bases and the J segment 4 bases; nucleotides outside the gene matches: 5. The CDR3 runs 16 residues. Germline assignment: CDR1 MNHEY and CDR2 SMNVEV (reference sequence). As DNA, the CDR3 is TGTGCCAGCAGTTCAGGACTAGCGGGGGGTCGAGAGACCCAGTACTTC. The encoded protein is CASSSGLAGGRETQYF.

The chain carries TRBV7-8 and TRBJ1-1; D gene uncertain. The CDR3 has 14 amino acids. V was shortened by 2 bases and J by 4 bases, with 11 bases between the two germline ends. Germline CDR1 and CDR2: SGHVS and FQNEAQ. CDR3 protein: CASSLSRESTEAFF. The CDR3 DNA reads as TGTGCCAGCAGCTTATCACGGGAGAGCACTGAAGCTTTCTTT.

This clone came up a few times. V usage is TRBV29-1 and J usage is TRBJ2-3; 7 bases match TRBD1. This CDR3 comprises 13 residues. CDR1 is SQVTM, CDR2 ANQGSEA, per germline. DNA of the CDR3: TGCGGCACCCTGACAGGGATAACAGATACGCAGTATTTT. This codes for CGTLTGITDTQYF.

This chain uses TRBV25-1 with TRBJ1-6, with D possibly matching TRBD1 (5 bases). The germline gives CDR1 MGHDK, CDR2 SYGVNS. There are 15 residues in the CDR3. V lost 2 bases, J lost 10 bases, and 15 bases lay in between. As DNA, the CDR3 is TGTGCCAGCAGTGAACAAGAGGGGAGATTGTCACCCCTCCACTTT. This gives the protein CASSEQEGRLSPLHF.

In this sample, this clone turned up a few times. This CDR3 is also generated by other DNA sequences in the sample. CDR3 in amino acids: CAWSRMNTEAFF. The CDR3 DNA reads as TGTGCCTGGAGTCGGATGAACACTGAAGCTTTCTTT. The chain is built from TRBV30 and TRBJ1-1; D gene uncertain. The CDR3 extends over 12 amino acids. CDR1 GTSNPN and CDR2 SVGIG come from the germline V gene (reference sequence). Trimming took 2 bases from V and 0 from J, leaving 4 bases between them.

This clone was counted a few times. The chain has TRBV28 and TRBJ2-7, with 8 bases that match TRBD1. CDR1 and CDR2 from the germline V gene are MDHEN and SYDVKM. CDR3 length: 15 amino acids. Unmatched junction bases numbered 6, after V lost 4 bases and J lost 1 base. Written as DNA, the CDR3 is TGTGCCAGCAGTTGGATAGGACAGGGATCCTACGAGCAGTACTTC. This sequence encodes CASSWIGQGSYEQYF. Full variable domain (outside the CDR3, taken from reference TRBV28 and TRBJ2-7): DVKVTQSSRYLVKRTGEKVFLECVQDMDHENMFWYRQDPGLGLRLIYFSYDVKMKEKGDIPEGYSVSREKKERFSLILESASTNQTSMYLCASSWIGQGSYEQYFGPGTRLTVT.

This clone was seen a few times. V usage is TRBV10-3 and J usage is TRBJ2-3; TRBD1 is a possible D gene (6 bases). This CDR3 region has 13 residues. Germline V gives CDR1 ENHRY, CDR2 SYGVKD. V was clipped by 10 bases and J by 0 bases, with 11 bases between them. CDR3 amino acids: CATQTGSTDTQYF. DNA for the CDR3: TGTGCCACCCAGACAGGAAGCACAGATACGCAGTATTTT.

The chain recombines TRBV7-2 with TRBJ1-1, with unresolved D. Germline CDR1 and CDR2: SGHTA and FQGNSA. Trimming left V 5 bases short and J 0 bases short, with 13 bases between. The CDR3 totals 15 residues. The DNA for the CDR3 is TGTGCCAGCAGCCCCGGCGGGAGGTTGAACACTGAAGCTTTCTTT. Translation: CASSPGGRLNTEAFF.

This clone was recorded a few times. The rearrangement links TRBV11-2 to TRBJ2-2, with D possibly matching TRBD1 (5 bases). This CDR3 region has 13 residues. The germline V gene encodes CDR1 SGHAT and CDR2 FQNNGV. V lost 6 bases and J lost 1, with 6 bases in between. CDR3 in amino acids: CASSTGNTGELFF. In nucleotides, the CDR3 is TGTGCCAGCAGTACAGGGAACACCGGGGAGCTGTTTTTT.

The chain uses TRBV5-4 and TRBJ1-2; D perhaps matches TRBD1 (6 bases). This CDR3 has 13 amino acids. V dropped 9 bases and J dropped 2 bases, with 14 bases sitting between them. Germline V gene data show CDR1 as SGHNT and CDR2 as YYREEE (reference sequence). The CDR3 spells CATAGTLNYGYTF. The DNA of the CDR3 is TGTGCCACGGCCGGGACACTAAACTATGGCTACACCTTC.